The clone carrying this T cell receptor (beta chain) came up a few times. The target antigen is unknown. Preparation of TCR beta libraries was done by quantitative 5'-RACE with molecular barcodes. Using its own MiXCR run on the 5' RACE reads, TCRdb lists one record per CDR3 protein. The table has some 330,000 distinct CDR3 sequences, around 8% seen once. This sample is part of a study of CD8 T cells in ankylosing spondylitis. Findings of the study overall: Significantly higher representation of disease-linked clones was reported for matched ankylosing spondylitis synovial fluid. The authors found the disease-linked clones to be CD8+ and relatively rare in peripheral blood. A motif in TCR beta, a set of under 10 highly homologous variants, appeared characteristic of ankylosing spondylitis blood. There were earlier reports of some motif variants in reactive arthritis synovial fluid and blood.

Germline V gene sequence: CDR1 DFQATT, CDR2 SNEGSKA (reference sequence). The CDR3 length is 12 residues. The V gene is TRBV20-1, the J gene TRBJ2-2; D possibly corresponds to TRBD2 (5 bases). This clonotype was sampled from a male donor with ankylosing spondylitis. Material: blood, either unsorted or a sorted T cell fraction (not recorded which). This chain's CDR3 is CSPQAETGELFF. DNA of the CDR3: TGCAGCCCGCAAGCGGAGACCGGGGAGCTGTTTTTT.